What follows are 13 T cell receptor beta chains derived from one specimen sequenced in a study of blood T cell repertoires in COVID-19. Clones were read by immunoSEQ multiplex PCR, and TCRdb kept only the in-frame ones, dropping some. The sample has 150,000 to 200,000 clones, 65% to 90% seen once. Sample: PBMCs or T cells enriched from blood (not recorded which). The receptors were gathered from a man aged 35 to 55 who had recovered from COVID-19.

This clone has just a few counts. The chain couples TRBV6-5 to TRBJ1-1; the D gene is possibly TRBD1 (6 bases). V lost 5 bases and J lost 7, with 14 bases in between. Germline V lookup: CDR1 MNHEY, CDR2 SVGAGI. The CDR3 contains 13 residues. CDR3 amino acids: CASSKGHLGEAFF. CDR3 DNA sequence: TGTGCCAGCAGTAAGGGACACCTCGGTGAAGCTTTCTTT.

This clone was recorded only once. The rearrangement links TRBV9 to TRBJ2-3; D call uncertain. The CDR3 runs 15 residues. Looked up from germline, CDR1 is SGDLS and CDR2 is YYNGEE. The ends were cut back, 0 bases at V and 2 bases at J, with 10 bases in the middle. The CDR3 protein is CASSVGSIDTDTQYF. Written as DNA, the CDR3 is TGTGCCAGCAGCGTAGGATCAATAGACACAGATACGCAGTATTTT.

The rearrangement links TRBV19 to TRBJ1-2, with TRBD1 identical over 7 bases. V shed 5 bases, J shed 2 bases, and the junction held 2 bases outside the gene matches. The germline gives CDR1 LNHDA, CDR2 SQIVND (reference sequence). CDR3 size: 13 residues. The CDR3 spells CASSDRANYGYTF. CDR3 nucleotides: TGTGCCAGTAGTGACAGGGCGAACTATGGCTACACCTTC.

This clone appeared a single time. V and J are TRBV18 and TRBJ1-6; unclear D gene. Germline-derived CDR1 and CDR2 are KGHSH and LQKENI. V was cut by 5 bases and J by 13 bases, with 12 bases left in between. The CDR3 contains 12 residues. Written as DNA, the CDR3 is TGTGCCAGCTCATCAACTCGAGGGCCCCTCCACTTT. It encodes CASSSTRGPLHF.

In its sample, this clone was seen a few times. At one end the junction does not follow the germline gene, possibly because of a read error. The CDR3 loop reads CASSLRGEQRF. CDR3 DNA: TGTGCCAGCAGTTTACGGGGGGAACAGCGTTTC. This rearrangement joins TRBV12-3 or TRBV12-4 to TRBJ2-7; 7 bases agree with TRBD2. This CDR3 is built from 11 residues.

V gene TRBV5-6 combines with J gene TRBJ1-2; D perhaps matches TRBD1 (5 bases). V lost 4 bases to trimming and J lost 7 bases, with 23 bases between them. The CDR3 runs 16 residues. Germline V CDR1 and CDR2: SGHDT, YYEEEE. In nucleotides, the CDR3 is TGTGCCAGCAGCCCCTCCCCAGGGAGGTTCGTGAGTGGCTACACCTTC. The encoded protein is CASSPSPGRFVSGYTF. The full variable domain, completed using reference TRBV5-6 and TRBJ1-2, is DAGVTQSPTHLIKTRGQQVTLRCSPKSGHDTVSWYQQALGQGPQFIFQYYEEEERQRGNFPDRFSGHQFPNYSSELNVNALLLGDSALYLCASSPSPGRFVSGYTFGSGTRLTVV.

The V gene is TRBV7-3, the J gene TRBJ2-1; 7 bases fit TRBD2. From germline, CDR1 is SGHTA and CDR2 FQGTGA. The CDR3 totals 15 residues. V trimming: 8 bases; J trimming: 0 bases; junction bases outside the gene matches: 7. The CDR3 loop reads CASGGRDSSYNEQFF. DNA for the CDR3: TGTGCCAGCGGCGGGAGAGACAGCTCCTACAATGAGCAGTTCTTC.

This clone was seen only a few times. The V and J genes are TRBV24-1 and TRBJ1-1, with unresolved D. This CDR3 region has 15 residues. Trimming removed 2 bases at V and 1 base at J, with 10 bases between. Per germline, CDR1 KGHDR and CDR2 SFDVKD. Here the CDR3 reads CATSDSSFGNTEAFF. The CDR3 nucleotides read TGTGCCACCAGTGATTCATCTTTCGGGAACACTGAAGCTTTCTTT.

The chain combines TRBV4-3 with TRBJ2-2; TRBD2 aligns across 8 bases. The germline CDR1 and CDR2 sequences are LGHNA and YSLEER. Trimming took 1 base from V and 3 from J; bases not matched to a gene: 13. The CDR3 loop spans 19 amino acids. The CDR3 spells CASSQVRTLAGPDTGELFF. The CDR3 DNA follows: TGCGCCAGCAGCCAAGTGCGAACCTTAGCGGGACCTGACACCGGGGAGCTGTTTTTT.

V is TRBV5-1 and J is TRBJ2-1; 7 nucleotides agree with TRBD2. The CDR3 loop spans 17 amino acids. Germline trimming cut 0 bases from V and 4 bases from J; bases unmatched to any gene: 10. Germline V gene data show CDR1 as SGHRS and CDR2 as YFSETQ. CDR3 residues: CASSLGDYSIVYNEQFF. CDR3 DNA: TGCGCCAGCAGCTTGGGGGACTATTCTATTGTGTACAATGAGCAGTTCTTC.

This clone appeared once. The gene calls are TRBV12-3 or TRBV12-4 and TRBJ1-1, with D perhaps matching TRBD1 (5 bases). V lost 5 bases and J 6 bases, leaving 13 bases between the germline ends. The CDR3 loop spans 13 amino acids. CDR3 sequence reads: CASSRYQGPEAFF. The CDR3 DNA is TGTGCCAGCAGTCGCTATCAGGGTCCTGAAGCTTTCTTT.

The chain couples TRBV19 to TRBJ2-4; TRBD2 matches at 10 bases. The germline CDR1 and CDR2 sequences are LNHDA and SQIVND (reference sequence). Trimming removed 5 bases from V and 5 bases from J; junction bases left unmatched: 21. This CDR3 contains 20 residues. The CDR3: CASSFLPGLAPQRGQNIQYF. CDR3 nucleotides: TGTGCCAGTAGTTTCCTACCGGGACTAGCGCCTCAGAGGGGCCAAAACATTCAGTACTTC.

The chain combines TRBV19 with TRBJ1-2; D unresolved. Trimming removed 3 bases from V and 6 bases from J, with 20 bases in between. Germline V gene data show CDR1 as LNHDA and CDR2 as SQIVND (reference sequence). This CDR3 is 16 amino acids long. CDR3 nucleotides: TGTGCCAGTAGTATCGCGGGTGCGAGACAAATTAATGGCTACACCTTC. Translating gives CASSIAGARQINGYTF.